This TCR beta chain derives from a study of T-cell reconstitution after alpha-beta-depleted transplantation in children. General study findings and limits: There were some patients whose high TCRbeta diversity at day 60 came from surviving recipient T cells and thymic progenitors. The study reportedly traced alpha-beta T cells about two months after transplant to several hundred expanded graft clones. Among T cells one year after transplant, newly produced cells accounted for most counts and diversity.

This clonotype was counted only a few times. Its specificity is not known. Trimming cost V 5 bases and J 6 bases; bases outside gene matches: 9. This CDR3 comprises 15 residues. The germline CDR1 and CDR2 sequences are MGHRA and YSYEKL. Preparation of the TCRbeta library used unique molecular identifiers. MiXCR, run by TCRdb on the PCR reads, gives a single entry per CDR3 protein. The data show under 400,000 distinct CDR3 sequences, 20% to 30% seen once. The genes are TRBV4-1 and TRBJ2-1, with 8 bases identical to TRBD1. The material sequenced was PBMCs, mostly from graft donor cells, taken 180 days after TCRalphabeta/CD19-depleted stem cell transplant. This clonotype was obtained from a male patient aged 10 to 17 who had a stem cell transplant for acute lymphoblastic leukemia, so the T cells may come from the graft donor. CDR3 sequence (DNA): TGCGCCAGCAGCTCCGGGACAGGAATAACCAATGAGCAGTTCTTC. This encodes CASSSGTGITNEQFF.